This T cell receptor beta chain originates from a study of T cells in Graves' hyperthyroidism and ophthalmopathy. In the study overall: Peripheral blood collection took place at initial diagnosis, before any treatment. Study-wide findings and caveats: In the analysis, a 13 V-J model separated ophthalmopathy from stable hyperthyroidism.

Trimming at V came to 3 bases and at J to 1 base, leaving 5 bases not matched to a gene. Germline CDR1 is DFQATT and CDR2 is SNEGSKA (reference sequence). The CDR3 spans 14 residues. This clonotype was observed many times. Its antigen remains unknown. TCR beta CDR3 regions were amplified from RNA. The study used the HTBI primer set for a first-round RT-PCR of the TCR CDR3. TCRdb reprocessed the multiplex PCR reads via MiXCR and lists one record per CDR3 protein. The repertoire holds nearly 750,000 distinct CDR3 sequences, with 35% as singletons. This sequence was found in a woman aged 40 to 50 with Graves' hyperthyroidism. Sample: blood. The V and J genes are TRBV20-1 and TRBJ2-7, with TRBD2 matching over 8 bases. The CDR3 region is CSASGREGSYEQYF. CDR3 nucleotide sequence: TGCAGTGCTAGCGGGAGGGAGGGATCCTACGAGCAGTACTTC.